These 2 T cell receptor beta chains originate from one sample sequenced in a study of T cells after yellow fever vaccination. TCRdb ran MiXCR on the 5' RACE reads and lists one entry per CDR3 protein. The repertoire holds around 310,000 distinct CDR3 sequences, approximately 4.2% seen once, with roughly 24% in the top ten. The starting material was PBMCs, obtained 5 days after the yellow fever booster vaccination. Receptors were obtained from a man in his late teens or twenties who received the YFV17D yellow fever vaccine.

The gene calls are TRBV20-1 and TRBJ2-2, with D perhaps matching TRBD1 (6 bases). V was cut by 3 bases and J by 0 bases, with 14 bases left in between. CDR3 size: 16 residues. Germline V CDR1 and CDR2: DFQATT, SNEGSKA (reference sequence). In DNA form, the CDR3 reads TGCAGTGCTAGCAATTACGGGACACCGAACACCGGGGAGCTGTTTTTT. This codes for CSASNYGTPNTGELFF.

The sample holds a few counts of this clonotype. Here the CDR3 reads CASSLRRIRTDTQYF. In nucleotides, the CDR3 is TGTGCCAGCAGCCTTAGGCGGATCCGCACAGATACGCAGTATTTT. J is TRBJ2-3 and V is TRBV28; no definite D call. This CDR3 has 15 amino acids. CDR1 is MDHEN and CDR2 is SYDVKM in the germline V gene. Trimming removed 6 bases at V and 1 base at J, with 14 bases between.